The 28 T cell receptor beta chains in this list originate from one sample, sequenced in a study of PD-1 blockade in classical Hodgkin lymphoma. The assay was immunoSEQ multiplex PCR, and TCRdb's table has in-frame clones only and misses some. The profile covers roughly 20,000 clones, with around 80% appearing a single time and 20% to 25% taken by the ten largest. Time point noted: cycle 4 day 1 (C4D1), after more than 5 weeks of nivolumab. Exposure to brentuximab vedotin varied, and each patient had relapsed following autologous stem cell transplantation. Sample: peripheral blood mononuclear cells (PBMCs), taken before the fourth cycle of nivolumab. These receptors were taken from a human donor with classical Hodgkin lymphoma.

The rearrangement joins TRBV18 to TRBJ1-3; unclear D gene. V shed 0 bases and J shed 0 bases, with 9 bases lying between them. This CDR3 has 16 residues. Germline V lookup: CDR1 KGHSH, CDR2 LQKENI. CDR3 DNA sequence: TGTGCCAGCTCACCACCCGGACGGATCTCTGGAAACACCATATATTTT. Translation: CASSPPGRISGNTIYF.

This chain uses TRBV28 with TRBJ2-7; D is undetermined. Germline V gene sequence: CDR1 MDHEN, CDR2 SYDVKM. The germline V and J ends were trimmed by 1 base and 3 bases, with 4 bases remaining between them. The CDR3 sequence is 12 residues long. The CDR3 protein is CASSLSYYEQYF. The CDR3 DNA is TGTGCCAGCAGTTTATCATACTACGAGCAGTACTTC.

This chain links TRBV10-3 with TRBJ1-5, with D possibly matching TRBD1 (5 bases). With 4 bases removed from V and 4 bases from J, the gap between germline ends came to 14 bases. This CDR3 region has 15 residues. Germline V gives CDR1 ENHRY, CDR2 SYGVKD. CDR3: CAISADSIANQPQHF. CDR3 bases: TGTGCCATCAGTGCCGACAGTATAGCAAATCAGCCCCAGCATTTT.

J is TRBJ2-7 and V is TRBV2; 7 nucleotides align to TRBD1. V trimming: 2 bases; J trimming: 4 bases; junction bases outside the gene matches: 5. From germline, CDR1 is SNHLY and CDR2 FYNNEI. This CDR3 spans 14 amino acids. The CDR3 DNA reads TGTGCCAGCAGTGAACAGGGGGTTACTTACGAGCAGTACTTC. As protein: CASSEQGVTYEQYF.

About this clone: One end of the junction does not line up with germline, which may come from a read error. V usage is TRBV6-5 and J usage is TRBJ1-1; the D is unclear. This CDR3 comprises 13 residues. Germline-derived CDR1 and CDR2 are MNHEY and SVGAGI. The CDR3 loop reads CASSNSGGLEAFF. CDR3 DNA sequence: TGTGCCAGCAGTAACTCTGGAGGCCTTGAAGCTTTCTTT.

This clone was seen once. The genes are TRBV4-2 and TRBJ2-2; the match to TRBD2 covers 7 bases. V gave up 2 bases and J gave up 2 bases; unmatched junction bases: 14. The CDR3 sequence is 19 residues long. CDR1 and CDR2 from the germline V gene are LGHNA and YNFKEQ. In DNA, the CDR3 is TGTGCCAGCAGCCAAAGAGTAATGTTGCTAGCGGATAACACCGGGGAGCTGTTTTTT. Translation gives CASSQRVMLLADNTGELFF.

This clone has only one observation. This may be a read error: a much more frequent sequence differs by one nucleotide. This chain connects TRBV4-3 to TRBJ2-2; 9 bases map to TRBD2. The germline gives CDR1 LGHNA, CDR2 YSLEER. This CDR3 region has 18 residues. V lost 0 bases and J lost 4; bases outside the gene matches: 9. The DNA of the CDR3 is TGCGCCAGCAGCCAAGACAGGTGCGGGGGGGACGTCACCGGGGAGCTGTTTTTT. Residues: CASSQDRCGGDVTGELFF.

Sample share makes this clone medium-sized (0.01 to 0.1%). The CDR3 DNA sequence: TGCGCCAGCAGCACCACCCGTCGGGATGGAGAAGGCTACACCTTC. Protein sequence: CASSTTRRDGEGYTF. V is TRBV5-1 and J is TRBJ1-2; D uncertain. Trimming shortened V by 4 bases and J by 8 bases, and 21 bases separated the two germline ends. The CDR3 runs to 15 residues. CDR1 SGHRS and CDR2 YFSETQ come from the germline V gene.

This clone was counted only a few times. The chain is built from TRBV9 and TRBJ2-5, with 11 bases identical to TRBD2. J was trimmed by 5 bases and V by 3 bases; bases with no gene match: 9. The germline gives CDR1 SGDLS, CDR2 YYNGEE. The CDR3 spans 16 residues. This CDR3 is CASSASGGSGLETQYF. The CDR3 nucleotides read TGTGCCAGCAGCGCTAGCGGGGGGTCGGGGTTGGAGACCCAGTACTTC.

The V call is TRBV6-5, the J call TRBJ2-1; D is ambiguous. Germline loops: CDR1 MNHEY, CDR2 SVGAGI. The CDR3 has 12 residues. Trimming removed 4 bases at V and 4 bases at J, with 5 bases between. The DNA for the CDR3 is TGTGCCAGCAGTTCCCTGTACAATGAGCAGTTCTTC. Its translation is CASSSLYNEQFF.

The V call is TRBV30, the J call TRBJ1-5; a possible D gene is TRBD1 (5 bases). The CDR3 contains 13 residues. Germline V lookup: CDR1 GTSNPN, CDR2 SVGIG (reference sequence). With 2 bases removed from V and 5 bases from J, the gap between germline ends came to 10 bases. The CDR3 DNA reads TGTGCCTGGAGTTCAGGGTCGGATCAGCCCCAGCATTTT. It specifies CAWSSGSDQPQHF.

This clone was observed a handful of times. The chain employs TRBV7-2 and TRBJ1-5; 7 positions agree with TRBD1. The trim removed 1 base at V and 1 base at J, leaving 7 bases unmatched. Germline V CDR1 and CDR2: SGHTA, FQGNSA. The CDR3 sequence is 17 residues long. The CDR3 reads CASSLGRGQESNQPQHF. In DNA form, the CDR3 reads TGTGCCAGCAGCTTAGGGAGAGGACAGGAAAGCAATCAGCCCCAGCATTTT.

CDR3 sequence reads: CASSFLRGVLTQETQYF. CDR3 DNA: TGTGCCAGCAGCTTCTTGCGCGGAGTACTGACCCAAGAGACCCAGTACTTC. The chain has TRBV7-9 and TRBJ2-5; D unresolved. V was pared by 3 bases and J by 1 base, with 18 bases between. The CDR3 is made up of 17 amino acids. Germline loops: CDR1 SEHNR, CDR2 FQNEAQ (reference sequence).

The chain carries TRBV19 and TRBJ1-2; weak D call: TRBD1 (5 bases). The CDR3 consists of 14 residues. Per germline, CDR1 LNHDA and CDR2 SQIVND (reference sequence). Trimming removed 2 bases from V and 5 bases from J, with 12 bases in between. The CDR3 protein is CASSIIGGEYGYTF. CDR3 nucleotide sequence: TGTGCCAGTAGTATAATCGGGGGAGAGTATGGCTACACCTTC.

The chain combines TRBV10-3 with TRBJ2-1, with TRBD1 identical over 11 bases. V was pared by 10 bases and J by 2 bases, with 7 bases of the junction left unmatched. The CDR3 has 15 amino acids. The germline CDR1 and CDR2 sequences are ENHRY and SYGVKD. CDR3 protein: CATDRGQGAYNEQFF. The CDR3 coding sequence is TGTGCCACCGATCGGGGACAGGGGGCCTACAATGAGCAGTTCTTC.

V and J are TRBV28 and TRBJ1-2; the match to TRBD1 covers 7 bases. The CDR3 covers 15 residues. Losses at the gene ends were 1 base for V and 3 bases for J; bases not matched to a gene: 5. Germline V lookup: CDR1 MDHEN, CDR2 SYDVKM. CDR3 DNA: TGTGCCAGCAGTTTATTAGGGGGCGCCGACTATGGCTACACCTTC. It yields the protein CASSLLGGADYGYTF.

The V and J genes are TRBV10-3 and TRBJ1-2; D is possibly TRBD1 (6 bases). Germline V CDR1 and CDR2: ENHRY, SYGVKD. The V and J ends lost 10 bases and 2 bases respectively, with 11 bases between them. This CDR3 comprises 12 residues. The CDR3 region is CATQGQNYGYTF. DNA of the CDR3: TGTGCCACCCAGGGACAAAACTATGGCTACACCTTC.

V usage is TRBV7-9 and J usage is TRBJ1-3, with D unresolved. Trimming left V 5 bases short and J 3 bases short, with 20 bases between. CDR1 is SEHNR and CDR2 is FQNEAQ in the germline V gene (reference sequence). This CDR3 has 17 residues. CDR3 loop: CASSQRAGGFLGNTIYF. CDR3 DNA sequence: TGTGCCAGCAGCCAGAGGGCGGGAGGCTTCCTTGGAAACACCATATATTTT.

J is TRBJ2-7 and V is TRBV28, with 9 bases matching TRBD1. The CDR3 totals 14 residues. CDR1 is MDHEN and CDR2 is SYDVKM in the germline V gene. V lost 5 bases to trimming and J lost 7 bases; unmatched junction nucleotides: 9. CDR3 nucleotides: TGTGCCAGCAGTCCACGGACAGGGGAGGGGGAGCAGTACTTC. This translates into CASSPRTGEGEQYF.

This clone turned up a few times. V usage is TRBV6-5 and J usage is TRBJ2-5; D may be TRBD2 (7 bases). CDR1 and CDR2 from the germline V gene are MNHEY and SVGAGI. The germline V and J ends were trimmed by 7 bases and 4 bases, with 13 bases remaining between them. This CDR3 is 13 amino acids long. CDR3 in amino acids: CASKTRGGETQYF. In nucleotides, the CDR3 is TGTGCCAGCAAAACAAGGGGGGGAGAGACCCAGTACTTC.

The chain combines TRBV7-2 with TRBJ1-5; D is undetermined. Germline V gives CDR1 SGHTA, CDR2 FQGNSA. Trimming cost V 0 bases and J 4 bases, with 13 bases left between them. The CDR3 sequence is 16 residues long. The CDR3 sequence: CASSLALGRLNQPQHF. For the CDR3, the DNA is TGTGCCAGCAGCTTAGCTTTGGGCAGATTAAATCAGCCCCAGCATTTT. The whole variable domain, remainder taken from reference TRBV7-2 and TRBJ1-5, is GAGVSQSPSNKVTEKGKDVELRCDPISGHTALYWYRQSLGQGLEFLIYFQGNSAPDKSGLPSDRFSAERTGGSVSTLTIQRTQQEDSAVYLCASSLALGRLNQPQHFGDGTRLSIL.

The DNA of the CDR3 is TGTGCCAGCTCACCAGGACCAACCTCATCTAATTCACCCCTCCACTTT. Its translation is CASSPGPTSSNSPLHF. This chain connects TRBV18 to TRBJ1-6; the D is unclear. This CDR3 has 16 amino acids. Germline V gene sequence: CDR1 KGHSH, CDR2 LQKENI. The germline V and J ends were trimmed by 2 bases and 6 bases, with 14 bases remaining between them.

The CDR3 loop is CASSFMGQSNYGYTF. Written as DNA, the CDR3 is TGTGCCAGCAGTTTTATGGGGCAGTCTAACTATGGCTACACCTTC. The chain joins TRBV27 to TRBJ1-2, with D possibly matching TRBD1 (5 bases). Between the trimmed V and J ends, which lost 3 bases and 0 bases, there was a span of 11 bases. This CDR3 has 15 residues. Germline assignment: CDR1 MNHEY and CDR2 SMNVEV (reference sequence).

The chain is built from TRBV6-6 and TRBJ2-4; TRBD1 matches at 9 bases. V dropped 2 bases and J dropped 4; count of bases not matched to a gene: 0. The CDR3 runs to 14 residues. Germline V gene lookup returns CDR1 MNHNY and CDR2 SVGAGI (reference sequence). This CDR3 reads CASSYGTGKNIQYF. CDR3 in DNA: TGTGCCAGCAGTTACGGGACAGGGAAAAACATTCAGTACTTC.

The J gene is TRBJ2-1, the V gene TRBV11-3; D is ambiguous. Between the trimmed V and J ends, which lost 0 bases and 10 bases, there was a span of 7 bases. This CDR3 region has 12 residues. Germline V lookup: CDR1 SGHNT, CDR2 YENEEA. The CDR3 region has the DNA TGTGCCAGCAGCTTAGATAGCATCGAGCAGTTCTTC. Translating gives CASSLDSIEQFF.

V gene TRBV6-6 combines with J gene TRBJ1-6; the match to TRBD1 covers 9 bases. This CDR3 contains 15 residues. V lost 3 bases, J lost 10 bases, and 7 bases stayed unmatched. Per germline, CDR1 MNHNY and CDR2 SVGAGI (reference sequence). CDR3 protein: CASSYGDRVGSPLHF. DNA of the CDR3: TGTGCCAGCAGTTATGGGGACAGGGTAGGGTCACCCCTCCACTTT.

V is TRBV7-9 and J is TRBJ2-1; TRBD1 might be the D (7 bases). Trimming left V 5 bases short and J 7 bases short, with 12 bases between. The CDR3 has 13 amino acids. From germline, CDR1 is SEHNR and CDR2 FQNEAQ (reference sequence). The CDR3 region has the DNA TGTGCCAGCAGCCTTTCAGGGGGGAATGAGCAGTTCTTC. It encodes CASSLSGGNEQFF. The entire variable domain, with the rest obtained from reference TRBV7-9 and TRBJ2-1, is as follows: DTGVSQNPRHKITKRGQNVTFRCDPISEHNRLYWYRQTLGQGPEFLTYFQNEAQLEKSRLLSDRFSAERPKGSFSTLEIQRTEQGDSAMYLCASSLSGGNEQFFGPGTRLTVL.

The chain recombines TRBV9 with TRBJ2-7, with TRBD2 matching over 14 bases. J lost 3 bases, V lost 3 bases, and 2 bases had no gene match. The germline CDR1 and CDR2 sequences are SGDLS and YYNGEE. The CDR3 loop spans 15 amino acids. The CDR3: CASSDGTSGSYEQYF. The CDR3 DNA reads TGTGCCAGCAGCGACGGGACTAGCGGGAGCTACGAGCAGTACTTC.